Each of the 30 T cell receptor beta chains below was sequenced from the same sample in a study of beta chain features in type 1 diabetes. Isolated RNA was reverse transcribed in full, so expressed TCRB transcripts were sequenced. Only in-frame clones appear in the TCRdb table, and some are missing; sequencing was by immunoSEQ multiplex PCR. Of under 250,000 clones listed, 27% are singletons. The sample consisted of central memory CD4+ T cells from blood. Receptors were obtained from a man under 40 in good health.

The rearrangement links TRBV29-1 to TRBJ2-6; 8 bases match TRBD1. The germline CDR1 and CDR2 sequences are SQVTM and ANQGSEA. The CDR3 contains 13 residues. With 7 bases clipped from V and 4 bases from J, the junction kept 3 bases outside the gene matches. CDR3: CSAGGSGANVLTF. CDR3 nucleotides: TGCAGCGCAGGGGGCTCCGGGGCCAACGTCCTGACTTTC.

This sequence joins TRBV7-2 and TRBJ1-1, with TRBD1 matching over 11 bases. The CDR3 totals 13 residues. In germline, CDR1 is SGHTA, CDR2 FQGNSA. V lost 5 bases, J lost 11 bases, and 7 bases stayed unmatched. The CDR3 coding sequence is TGTGCCAGCAGCCAAGGACAGGGGGCTGTGGCTTTCTTT. Amino acid sequence: CASSQGQGAVAFF.

The chain recombines TRBV29-1 with TRBJ2-3; D gene uncertain. V was cut by 1 base and J by 4 bases, with 6 bases left in between. The CDR3 runs 12 residues. Germline assignment: CDR1 SQVTM and CDR2 ANQGSEA. The CDR3 sequence is CSVEGRADTQYF. The DNA for the CDR3 is TGCAGCGTTGAAGGAAGGGCAGATACGCAGTATTTT.

Only a few counts were recorded for this clone. This rearrangement joins TRBV5-4 to TRBJ2-5; 9 bases are a match to TRBD1. V shed 3 bases, J shed 5 bases, and the junction held 8 bases outside the gene matches. The V gene's germline CDR1 is SGHNT and CDR2 YYREEE (reference sequence). This CDR3 comprises 15 residues. In nucleotides, the CDR3 is TGTGCCAGCAGCTCGAAACAGGGGGCTTTGGAGACCCAGTACTTC. This sequence encodes CASSSKQGALETQYF.

The J gene is TRBJ2-7, the V gene TRBV11-2; D is ambiguous. CDR3 size: 16 residues. Trimming removed 2 bases from V and 1 base from J, with 15 bases in between. In germline, CDR1 is SGHAT, CDR2 FQNNGV. The CDR3 region has the DNA TGTGCCAGCAGCTTAAGGCTGACGGCCCGATCCTACGAGCAGTACTTC. It is translated as CASSLRLTARSYEQYF.

The CDR3 nucleotides are TGTGCCAGCGGGACTAGCGGGAGGAACACCGGGGAGCTGTTTTTT. Its translation: CASGTSGRNTGELFF. This rearrangement joins TRBV28 to TRBJ2-2; 14 bases align to TRBD2. Germline V gene lookup returns CDR1 MDHEN and CDR2 SYDVKM. V gave up 8 bases and J gave up 1 base; unmatched junction bases: 0. The CDR3 loop spans 15 amino acids.

In this sample, this clone turned up a few times. This chain links TRBV7-2 with TRBJ2-1, with 10 bases fitting TRBD2. Germline V gene data show CDR1 as SGHTA and CDR2 as FQGNSA. The V segment lost 5 bases and the J segment 4 bases; nucleotides outside the gene matches: 11. This CDR3 is built from 17 residues. For the CDR3, the DNA is TGTGCCAGCAGCCTAAAAGGGACTAGCGCTGGATACAATGAGCAGTTCTTC. Translating it yields CASSLKGTSAGYNEQFF.

The rearrangement links TRBV4-3 to TRBJ2-5; 7 positions agree with TRBD1. Germline CDR1 is LGHNA and CDR2 is YSLEER. Trimming at V came to 1 base and at J to 5 bases, leaving 7 bases not matched to a gene. The CDR3 has 15 residues. The CDR3 bases are TGCGCCAGCAGCCAAGGACAGGGAAATAAGGAGACCCAGTACTTC. It yields the protein CASSQGQGNKETQYF.

CDR3 protein: CASSDGRSYEQYF. The DNA of the CDR3 is TGCGCCAGCAGTGACGGCCGGTCCTACGAGCAGTACTTC. The chain uses TRBV10-2 and TRBJ2-7; D uncertain. V lost 3 bases, J lost 1 base, and 7 bases lay in between. CDR3 length: 13 residues. Germline lookup yields CDR1 WSHSY and CDR2 SAAADI.

V and J are TRBV23-1 and TRBJ2-3, with D unresolved. TRBV23-1 belongs to the ORF category, with a function that is uncertain. CDR3 length: 16 amino acids. The V end lost 3 bases, the J end lost 0 bases, and 13 bases lay between the germline ends. In DNA form, the CDR3 reads TGCGCCAGCAGTCAGGGCTGTTGCTCTAGCACAGATACGCAGTATTTT. Translating it yields CASSQGCCSSTDTQYF.

This chain uses TRBV11-2 with TRBJ1-1, with TRBD1 as a possible D gene (5 bases). Trimming cost V 1 base and J 8 bases, with 11 bases left between them. CDR3 length: 13 amino acids. Germline assignment: CDR1 SGHAT and CDR2 FQNNGV. CDR3 in amino acids: CASSLAGTREAFF. As DNA, the CDR3 is TGTGCCAGCAGCTTAGCCGGGACGCGAGAAGCTTTCTTT. Together with reference TRBV11-2 and TRBJ1-1, the CDR3 gives the full variable domain: EAGVAQSPRYKIIEKRQSVAFWCNPISGHATLYWYQQILGQGPKLLIQFQNNGVVDDSQLPKDRFSAERLKGVDSTLKIQPAKLEDSAVYLCASSLAGTREAFFGQGTRLTVV.

The chain recombines TRBV5-4 with TRBJ2-3; 11 nucleotides agree with TRBD1. Trimming at V came to 4 bases and at J to 3 bases, leaving 7 bases not matched to a gene. The V gene's germline CDR1 is SGHNT and CDR2 YYREEE (reference sequence). CDR3 length: 16 amino acids. The CDR3 DNA reads TGTGCCAGCAGCGGGGGCGGACAGGGGGCGACAGATACGCAGTATTTT. Translating gives CASSGGGQGATDTQYF.

This clone was detected many times. The chain links TRBV10-3 to TRBJ2-3, with 10 bases that match TRBD2. V trimming: 6 bases; J trimming: 6 bases; junction bases outside the gene matches: 3. CDR3 length: 13 amino acids. CDR1 is ENHRY and CDR2 is SYGVKD in the germline V gene. CDR3 in amino acids: CAISGTSEDTQYF. The CDR3 DNA reads TGTGCCATCAGCGGGACTAGCGAGGATACGCAGTATTTT.

This clone was seen repeatedly, ten times or more. V and J are TRBV7-2 and TRBJ2-1, with no clear D. The ends were cut back, 2 bases at V and 7 bases at J, with 21 bases in the middle. The germline V gene has CDR1 SGHTA and CDR2 FQGNSA. The length of the CDR3 is 17 residues. The CDR3 nucleotides read TGTGCCAGCAGCTTAAAGTTCCCAGCGATAAGATTGAATGAGCAGTTCTTC. It specifies CASSLKFPAIRLNEQFF.

This chain uses TRBV25-1 with TRBJ2-3; TRBD2 might be the D (5 bases). This CDR3 has 15 residues. V lost 0 bases to trimming and J lost 5 bases, with 12 bases between them. Germline V gene lookup returns CDR1 MGHDK and CDR2 SYGVNS. CDR3 nucleotide sequence: TGTGCCAGCAGTGAATACGAGGGTTCGGGAGATACGCAGTATTTT. Amino acid sequence: CASSEYEGSGDTQYF. Full variable domain (rest looked up from reference TRBV25-1 and TRBJ2-3): EADIYQTPRYLVIGTGKKITLECSQTMGHDKMYWYQQDPGMELHLIHYSYGVNSTEKGDLSSESTVSRIRTEHFPLTLESARPSHTSQYLCASSEYEGSGDTQYFGPGTRLTVL.

This clone has just a few counts. The chain has TRBV7-2 and TRBJ2-1, with D possibly TRBD2 on 5 matching bases. The V end lost 1 base, the J end lost 4 bases, and 8 bases lay between the germline ends. The CDR3 consists of 14 residues. Germline values: CDR1 SGHTA, CDR2 FQGNSA. CDR3 in DNA: TGTGCCAGCAGCTTAGATGGACTGTACAATGAGCAGTTCTTC. It specifies CASSLDGLYNEQFF.

This clone was seen a few times. The chain links TRBV28 to TRBJ1-5; D ambiguous. The V gene's germline CDR1 is MDHEN and CDR2 SYDVKM. The CDR3 totals 14 residues. V was trimmed by 4 bases and J by 5 bases, leaving 12 bases between them. The CDR3 loop is CASSSLLRDQPQHF. The CDR3 coding sequence is TGTGCCAGCAGTTCGCTACTCAGAGATCAGCCCCAGCATTTT.

The chain has TRBV19 and TRBJ1-5; D remains unclear. The CDR3 totals 15 residues. V lost 4 bases, J lost 3 bases, and 13 bases lay in between. Germline V gene sequence: CDR1 LNHDA, CDR2 SQIVND (reference sequence). This chain's CDR3 is CASSKVGLDNQPQHF. Written as DNA, the CDR3 is TGTGCCAGTAGTAAGGTCGGGTTGGACAATCAGCCCCAGCATTTT.

This clone was observed a single time. The gene calls are TRBV6-5 and TRBJ2-1, with a weak D call TRBD1 (5 bases). The V gene lost 4 bases and the J gene lost 0 bases, with 7 bases spanning the gap. CDR3 length: 14 residues. Looked up from germline, CDR1 is MNHEY and CDR2 is SVGAGI. The CDR3 region has the DNA TGTGCCAGCAGTTTGACAGACTCCTACAATGAGCAGTTCTTC. Encoded protein: CASSLTDSYNEQFF.

The chain combines TRBV5-6 with TRBJ2-1; 12 nucleotides align to TRBD2. The germline V gene has CDR1 SGHDT and CDR2 YYEEEE. Trimming at V came to 2 bases and at J to 0 bases, leaving 6 bases not matched to a gene. The CDR3 sequence is 18 residues long. This CDR3 reads CASSLGLAGKSSYNEQFF. Here the CDR3 DNA reads TGTGCCAGCAGCTTAGGACTAGCGGGGAAAAGCTCCTACAATGAGCAGTTCTTC.

There are a few counts of this clone. The chain employs TRBV19 and TRBJ1-2; D gene unclear. Germline values: CDR1 LNHDA, CDR2 SQIVND (reference sequence). V lost 4 bases and J 1 base, leaving 16 bases between the germline ends. The CDR3 has 16 amino acids. CDR3 sequence (DNA): TGTGCCAGTAGTAAAAAGGATGAGAAGATTAACTATGGCTACACCTTC. Amino acid sequence: CASSKKDEKINYGYTF.

The chain joins TRBV7-2 to TRBJ2-1, with 12 nucleotides matching TRBD2. The CDR3 consists of 17 residues. V lost 2 bases, J lost 7 bases, and 9 bases stayed unmatched. In germline, CDR1 is SGHTA, CDR2 FQGNSA. CDR3 nucleotides: TGTGCCAGCAGCTTACCTAGCGGGAGGGCCGCGAGGAATGAGCAGTTCTTC. This encodes CASSLPSGRAARNEQFF.

A few counts support this clone. The gene calls are TRBV10-1 and TRBJ2-7, with D perhaps being TRBD1 or TRBD2 (6 bases each). From germline, CDR1 is WNHNN and CDR2 SYGVQD (reference sequence). Between the trimmed V and J ends, which lost 4 bases and 3 bases, there was a span of 19 bases. CDR3 length equals 16 residues. The CDR3 spells CASSGTGAYSRYEQYF. The CDR3 bases are TGCGCCAGCAGTGGGACGGGGGCCTACTCTCGCTACGAGCAGTACTTC.

This clone was observed a few times. This chain uses TRBV30 with TRBJ1-2, with D uncertain. Germline V gene lookup returns CDR1 GTSNPN and CDR2 SVGIG (reference sequence). The CDR3 runs to 12 residues. V was clipped by 5 bases and J by 3 bases, with 10 bases between them. The CDR3 DNA reads as TGTGCCTGGGCGAAGGGTGACTATGGCTACACCTTC. Translating it yields CAWAKGDYGYTF.

This clone has just a few counts. The J gene is TRBJ2-1, the V gene TRBV11-2, with TRBD2 identical over 11 bases. The CDR3 consists of 16 residues. The V gene end was trimmed by 4 bases and the J gene end by 4 bases; junction bases not matched to a gene: 6. Looked up from germline, CDR1 is SGHAT and CDR2 is FQNNGV. CDR3: CASSSRLAGIYNEQFF. The CDR3 region has the DNA TGTGCCAGCAGCTCAAGACTAGCGGGGATTTACAATGAGCAGTTCTTC.

This clone was seen a handful of times. This may be a read error: a much more frequent sequence differs by one nucleotide. This chain uses TRBV18 with TRBJ2-1; D gene unclear. Germline CDR1 reads KGHSH; CDR2 reads LQKENI. This CDR3 contains 12 residues. The ends were cut back, 4 bases at V and 7 bases at J, with 8 bases in the middle. The CDR3 DNA reads as TGTGCCAGCTCACGGGCGAGTAATGAGCAGTTCTTC. It codes for CASSRASNEQFF.

This clone appeared a few times. This rearrangement joins TRBV7-8 to TRBJ2-5, with TRBD1 as a possible D gene (5 bases). Germline loops: CDR1 SGHVS, CDR2 FQNEAQ. The V end lost 5 bases, the J end lost 5 bases, and 12 bases lay between the germline ends. The CDR3 totals 13 residues. CDR3 coding DNA: TGTGCCAGCAGCACCAGACAGTTTGAGACCCAGTACTTC. Its translation is CASSTRQFETQYF. The full variable domain, rest sourced from reference TRBV7-8 and TRBJ2-5, is GAGVSQSPRYKVAKRGQDVALRCDPISGHVSLFWYQQALGQGPEFLTYFQNEAQLDKSGLPSDRFFAERPEGSVSTLKIQRTQQEDSAVYLCASSTRQFETQYFGPGTRLLVL.

At least ten counts were recorded for this clone. V and J are TRBV4-3 and TRBJ1-1, with D maybe TRBD1 (5 bases). With 0 bases removed from V and 4 bases from J, the gap between germline ends came to 12 bases. CDR3 length: 15 amino acids. The germline V gene encodes CDR1 LGHNA and CDR2 YSLEER. The CDR3 DNA reads as TGCGCCAGCAGCCAAGATGTCCAGGGCGGCACTGAAGCTTTCTTT. Translated, it gives CASSQDVQGGTEAFF.

The gene calls are TRBV11-1 and TRBJ2-6, with D perhaps TRBD2 (5 bases). The CDR3 runs to 16 residues. Between the trimmed V and J ends, which lost 3 bases and 0 bases, there was a span of 9 bases. In germline, CDR1 is SGHAT, CDR2 FQDESV (reference sequence). CDR3 nucleotides: TGTGCCAGCAGCTTCCCCGGGGTCTCTGGGGCCAACGTCCTGACTTTC. Translated: CASSFPGVSGANVLTF.

The chain couples TRBV29-1 to TRBJ1-2, with D unresolved. Germline CDR1 reads SQVTM; CDR2 reads ANQGSEA. Trimming cost V 0 bases and J 7 bases, with 12 bases left between them. The CDR3 has 13 amino acids. CDR3 sequence (DNA): TGCAGCGTTGAAGATCCTGGAGGCTTTGGCTACACCTTC. This encodes CSVEDPGGFGYTF.